The 24 T cell receptor beta chains reported below all come from one sample, sequenced in a study of cytomegalovirus exposure and HLA in healthy donors. PCR employed 60 Vbeta and 13 Jbeta primers. Profiling relied on immunoSEQ multiplex PCR, and the TCRdb table lists in-frame clones only, not all of them. The sample comprises some 170,000 clones, over 65% of which are singletons, and 3.7% rests with the top ten. The material sequenced was PBMCs. These receptors came from a woman aged 60-75 years in good health and CMV-seropositive.

The gene calls are TRBV29-1 and TRBJ2-7, with a weak D call TRBD1 (6 bases). The CDR3 covers 13 residues. The ends were cut back, 3 bases at V and 4 bases at J, with 13 bases in the middle. Per the germline V gene, CDR1 is SQVTM and CDR2 is ANQGSEA. The CDR3 sequence is CSVDPGDGYEQYF. CDR3 sequence (DNA): TGCAGCGTTGATCCAGGGGACGGGTACGAGCAGTACTTC.

The V gene is TRBV19, the J gene TRBJ2-2; TRBD2 is a possible D gene (6 bases). V dropped 7 bases and J dropped 2 bases, with 20 bases sitting between them. Germline CDR1 LNHDA, CDR2 SQIVND (reference sequence). CDR3 length equals 17 residues. The chain's CDR3 is CASMVVAGLKNTGELFF. CDR3 nucleotide sequence: TGTGCCAGTATGGTGGTGGCGGGGTTGAAAAACACCGGGGAGCTGTTTTTT.

The chain couples TRBV7-6 to TRBJ2-7, with D possibly TRBD2 on 6 matching bases. This CDR3 is built from 15 residues. Germline V CDR1 and CDR2: SGHVS, FNYEAQ. Trimming removed 5 bases at V and 0 bases at J, with 14 bases between. CDR3 coding DNA: TGTGCCAGCAGCCCTAGGGCGGGAAGCTCCTACGAGCAGTACTTC. This codes for CASSPRAGSSYEQYF.

V usage is TRBV7-2 and J usage is TRBJ2-5, with a tentative D call TRBD2 (6 bases). CDR3 length: 14 amino acids. Per germline, CDR1 SGHTA and CDR2 FQGNSA. V was trimmed by 0 bases and J by 4 bases, leaving 9 bases between them. The CDR3 reads CASSLATSRETQYF. In nucleotides, the CDR3 is TGTGCCAGCAGCTTAGCAACTAGCAGAGAGACCCAGTACTTC.

This rearrangement joins TRBV7-9 to TRBJ1-2; possible D gene TRBD1, 6 bases. V was clipped by 5 bases and J by 2 bases, with 15 bases between them. This CDR3 is built from 15 residues. Per germline, CDR1 SEHNR and CDR2 FQNEAQ (reference sequence). In nucleotides, the CDR3 is TGTGCCAGCAGCCTACCGACAGGCACCAACTATGGCTACACCTTC. It translates to CASSLPTGTNYGYTF.

CDR3 DNA sequence: TGTGCCAGCAGCCAAGACACAGGGGCTACCTCTGAAGCTTTCTTT. Translated: CASSQDTGATSEAFF. The chain couples TRBV14 to TRBJ1-1, with 7 nucleotides matching TRBD1. V was clipped by 0 bases and J by 6 bases; unmatched bases: 7. The germline CDR1 and CDR2 sequences are SGHDN and FVKESK. The CDR3 has 15 residues.

V is TRBV5-1 and J is TRBJ2-2; TRBD2 might be the D (6 bases). Germline assignment: CDR1 SGHRS and CDR2 YFSETQ. V was cut by 4 bases and J by 1 base, with 8 bases left in between. The CDR3 has 14 residues. CDR3 amino acids: CASSPAGNTGELFF. The CDR3 DNA is TGCGCCAGCAGCCCAGCGGGGAACACCGGGGAGCTGTTTTTT.

This clone was seen a single time. The chain recombines TRBV7-8 with TRBJ1-2; a weak D match, TRBD1 (5 bases). Per the germline V gene, CDR1 is SGHVS and CDR2 is FQNEAQ. Trimming shortened V by 0 bases and J by 3 bases, and 11 bases separated the two germline ends. This CDR3 is 15 amino acids long. The CDR3 sequence: CASSLAQGPYYGYTF. CDR3 nucleotide sequence: TGTGCCAGCAGCTTAGCCCAGGGCCCCTACTATGGCTACACCTTC.

The rearrangement joins TRBV9 to TRBJ2-7, with 7 bases matching TRBD2. Germline CDR1 reads SGDLS; CDR2 reads YYNGEE. CDR3 length equals 15 residues. Losses at the gene ends were 0 bases for V and 6 bases for J; bases not matched to a gene: 9. This CDR3 reads CASSVGSGRGSEQYF. The CDR3 DNA follows: TGTGCCAGCAGCGTAGGGTCCGGCCGCGGGAGCGAGCAGTACTTC.

The gene calls are TRBV5-6 and TRBJ1-3; TRBD1 agrees at 9 bases. The germline CDR1 and CDR2 sequences are SGHDT and YYEEEE. Trimming took 2 bases from V and 0 from J; bases not matched to a gene: 6. This CDR3 spans 17 amino acids. The CDR3 region is CASSFLYRGLSGNTIYF. CDR3 in DNA: TGTGCCAGCAGCTTCTTATACAGGGGGCTCTCTGGAAACACCATATATTTT. Using reference TRBV5-6 and TRBJ1-3 for the parts outside the CDR3, the full variable domain is DAGVTQSPTHLIKTRGQQVTLRCSPKSGHDTVSWYQQALGQGPQFIFQYYEEEERQRGNFPDRFSGHQFPNYSSELNVNALLLGDSALYLCASSFLYRGLSGNTIYFGEGSWLTVV.

V gene TRBV7-3 combines with J gene TRBJ2-1, with 8 bases aligning to TRBD1. V shed 5 bases, J shed 0 bases, and the junction held 3 bases outside the gene matches. There are 15 residues in the CDR3. Germline loops: CDR1 SGHTA, CDR2 FQGTGA. CDR3 coding DNA: TGTGCCAGCAGCCTACAGGGGGTCTCCTACAATGAGCAGTTCTTC. Amino acid sequence: CASSLQGVSYNEQFF.

The chain has TRBV5-1 and TRBJ2-7; D is perhaps TRBD1 (6 bases). V shed 4 bases and J shed 1 base, with 9 bases lying between them. CDR3 length: 13 amino acids. From germline, CDR1 is SGHRS and CDR2 YFSETQ. DNA of the CDR3: TGCGCCAGCAGCACGGACAGTTCCTACGAGCAGTACTTC. It yields the protein CASSTDSSYEQYF. Combining the CDR3 with reference TRBV5-1 and TRBJ2-7 gives the whole variable domain KAGVTQTPRYLIKTRGQQVTLSCSPISGHRSVSWYQQTPGQGLQFLFEYFSETQRNKGNFPGRFSGRQFSNSRSEMNVSTLELGDSALYLCASSTDSSYEQYFGPGTRLTVT.

The chain has TRBV6-1 and TRBJ2-7, with 7 bases matching TRBD2. The CDR3 length is 12 residues. Trimming cost V 6 bases and J 3 bases; bases outside gene matches: 2. The germline CDR1 and CDR2 sequences are MNHNS and SASEGT. The CDR3 nucleotides read TGTGCCAGCAGGGGGAGGGACTACGAGCAGTACTTC. This gives the protein CASRGRDYEQYF.

The rearrangement joins TRBV27 to TRBJ2-7; 7 nucleotides align to TRBD2. V lost 1 base and J lost 4; bases outside the gene matches: 4. CDR3 size: 14 residues. CDR1 and CDR2 from the germline V gene are MNHEY and SMNVEV (reference sequence). The CDR3 DNA is TGTGCCAGCAGTTTATATCGCGGGAGTTACGAGCAGTACTTC. This sequence encodes CASSLYRGSYEQYF.

V is TRBV2 and J is TRBJ1-6; TRBD1 matches 9 bases. The CDR3 is 15 residues long. Germline CDR1 reads SNHLY; CDR2 reads FYNNEI. V shed 10 bases and J 8 bases; nucleotides not matched to a gene: 12. The CDR3 DNA is TGTGCCATCCAGGGCTGGACAGGGGTTGATTCACCCCTCCACTTT. Translated, it gives CAIQGWTGVDSPLHF.

This chain uses TRBV28 with TRBJ1-6; TRBD1 matches at 11 bases. CDR1 and CDR2 from the germline V gene are MDHEN and SYDVKM. The CDR3 totals 15 residues. The ends lost 5 bases at V and 9 bases at J; junction bases unmatched: 6. The CDR3 DNA follows: TGTGCCAGCAGTATGGACAGGGGGCTTAGTTCACCCCTCCACTTT. Protein: CASSMDRGLSSPLHF.

This chain links TRBV30 with TRBJ2-1; 15 nucleotides match TRBD2. The germline gives CDR1 GTSNPN, CDR2 SVGIG (reference sequence). V lost 7 bases and J lost 7; bases outside the gene matches: 5. This CDR3 has 14 residues. This CDR3 is CAFPGTSGGNEQFF. The CDR3 bases are TGTGCCTTTCCCGGGACTAGCGGGGGGAATGAGCAGTTCTTC.

V is TRBV9 and J is TRBJ1-2; no clear D gene. CDR1 SGDLS and CDR2 YYNGEE come from the germline V gene. Between the trimmed V and J ends, which lost 0 bases and 8 bases, there was a span of 8 bases. The CDR3 is 12 amino acids. In DNA, the CDR3 is TGTGCCAGCAGCGTAGCCCGAGAGGGCTACACCTTC. This translates into CASSVAREGYTF.

The V gene is TRBV6-5, the J gene TRBJ2-1; 9 nucleotides align to TRBD1. Germline CDR1 MNHEY, CDR2 SVGAGI. CDR3 length: 15 residues. Germline trimming cut 6 bases from V and 2 bases from J; bases unmatched to any gene: 5. The CDR3 sequence is CASRIRDRAYNEQFF. The CDR3 DNA follows: TGTGCCAGCAGAATTCGGGACAGGGCCTACAATGAGCAGTTCTTC.

This sequence joins TRBV28 and TRBJ2-2; possible D gene TRBD1, 6 bases. In germline, CDR1 is MDHEN, CDR2 SYDVKM. The V end lost 6 bases, the J end lost 6 bases, and 11 bases lay between the germline ends. The CDR3 is 13 residues long. CDR3 sequence (DNA): TGTGCCAGCAGCAAACAGGGACCCGGGGAGCTGTTTTTT. This encodes CASSKQGPGELFF.

The V and J genes are TRBV5-1 and TRBJ2-1; TRBD2 aligns across 8 bases. Trimming took 4 bases from V and 4 from J; bases not matched to a gene: 19. Germline CDR1 reads SGHRS; CDR2 reads YFSETQ. The CDR3 consists of 19 residues. The chain's CDR3 is CASSRTTTFSGTSYNEQFF. CDR3 DNA: TGCGCCAGCAGCCGCACCACGACGTTTAGCGGGACCTCTTACAATGAGCAGTTCTTC.

This clone has just one count. The rearrangement links TRBV7-3 to TRBJ2-1, with D unclear. Trimming took 3 bases from V and 5 from J, leaving 5 bases between them. The CDR3 extends over 12 amino acids. Germline CDR1 is SGHTA and CDR2 is FQGTGA. The CDR3 loop is CASSFTHNEQFF. The DNA for the CDR3 is TGTGCCAGCAGCTTCACACACAATGAGCAGTTCTTC.

V and J are TRBV6-1 and TRBJ2-1; 8 bases match TRBD2. The trim removed 7 bases at V and 2 bases at J, leaving 7 bases unmatched. Germline V gives CDR1 MNHNS, CDR2 SASEGT. This CDR3 contains 15 residues. As DNA, the CDR3 is TGTGCCAGCAAGTCAGCGGGAGCGACCTACAATGAGCAGTTCTTC. Translating gives CASKSAGATYNEQFF.

The J gene is TRBJ2-5, the V gene TRBV6-5; 9 bases are shared with TRBD2. After removal of 0 bases from V and 2 bases from J, the junction contained 4 bases not matched to a gene. Germline V CDR1 and CDR2: MNHEY, SVGAGI. CDR3 length: 16 residues. In DNA, the CDR3 is TGTGCCAGCAGTTACTCGCTAGCGGGGTGGCAAGAGACCCAGTACTTC. It translates to CASSYSLAGWQETQYF.